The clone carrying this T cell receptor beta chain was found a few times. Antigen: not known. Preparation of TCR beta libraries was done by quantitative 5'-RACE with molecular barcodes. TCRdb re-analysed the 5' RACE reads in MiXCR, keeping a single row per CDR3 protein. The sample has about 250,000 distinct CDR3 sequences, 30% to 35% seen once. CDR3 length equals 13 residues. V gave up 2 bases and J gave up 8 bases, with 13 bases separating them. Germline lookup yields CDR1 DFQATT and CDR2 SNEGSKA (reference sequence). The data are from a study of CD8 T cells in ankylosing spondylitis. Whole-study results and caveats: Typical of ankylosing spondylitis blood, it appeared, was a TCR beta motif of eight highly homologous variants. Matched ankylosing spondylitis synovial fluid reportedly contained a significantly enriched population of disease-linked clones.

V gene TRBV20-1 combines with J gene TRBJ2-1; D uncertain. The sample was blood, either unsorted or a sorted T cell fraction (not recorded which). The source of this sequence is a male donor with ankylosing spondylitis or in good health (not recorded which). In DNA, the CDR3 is TGCAGTGCTAGACCCCCCACTGCTTATGAGCAGTTCTTC. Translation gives CSARPPTAYEQFF.